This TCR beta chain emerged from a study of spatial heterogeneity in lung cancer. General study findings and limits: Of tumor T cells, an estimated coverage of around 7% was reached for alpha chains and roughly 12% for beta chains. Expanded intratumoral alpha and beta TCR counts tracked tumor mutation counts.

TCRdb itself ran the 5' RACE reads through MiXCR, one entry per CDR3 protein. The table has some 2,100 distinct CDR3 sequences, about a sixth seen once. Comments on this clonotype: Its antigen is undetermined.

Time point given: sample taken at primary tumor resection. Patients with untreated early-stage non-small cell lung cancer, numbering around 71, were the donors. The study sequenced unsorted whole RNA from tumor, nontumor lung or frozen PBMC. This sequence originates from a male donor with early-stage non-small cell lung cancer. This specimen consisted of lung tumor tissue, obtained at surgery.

The CDR3 is CASSPVAGASSYNEQFF. CDR3 in DNA: TGCGCCAGCAGCCCTGTAGCGGGTGCCAGCTCCTACAATGAGCAGTTCTTC. The chain joins TRBV4-1 to TRBJ2-1; 7 bases are shared with TRBD2. V shed 4 bases, J shed 0 bases, and the junction held 9 bases outside the gene matches. There are 17 residues in the CDR3. Germline values: CDR1 MGHRA, CDR2 YSYEKL.